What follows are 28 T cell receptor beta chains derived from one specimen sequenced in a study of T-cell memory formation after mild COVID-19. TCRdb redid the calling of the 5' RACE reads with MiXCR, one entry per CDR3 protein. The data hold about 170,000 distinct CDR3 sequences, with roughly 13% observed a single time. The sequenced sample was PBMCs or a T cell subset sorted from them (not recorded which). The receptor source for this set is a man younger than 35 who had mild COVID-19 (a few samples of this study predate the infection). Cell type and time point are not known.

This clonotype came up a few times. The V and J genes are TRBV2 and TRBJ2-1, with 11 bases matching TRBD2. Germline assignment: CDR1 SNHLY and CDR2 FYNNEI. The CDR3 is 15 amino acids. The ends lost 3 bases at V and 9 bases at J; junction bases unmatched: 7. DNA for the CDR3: TGTGCCAGCAGTGATATGGGACTAGCGGATGGTGAGCAGTTCTTC. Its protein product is CASSDMGLADGEQFF.

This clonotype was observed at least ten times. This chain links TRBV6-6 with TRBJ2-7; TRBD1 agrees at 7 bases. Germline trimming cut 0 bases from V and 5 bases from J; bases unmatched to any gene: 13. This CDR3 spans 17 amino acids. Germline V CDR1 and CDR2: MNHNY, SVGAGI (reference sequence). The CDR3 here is CASSYSGPQGVYHEQYF. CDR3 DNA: TGTGCCAGCAGTTACTCGGGGCCCCAGGGGGTTTACCACGAGCAGTACTTC.

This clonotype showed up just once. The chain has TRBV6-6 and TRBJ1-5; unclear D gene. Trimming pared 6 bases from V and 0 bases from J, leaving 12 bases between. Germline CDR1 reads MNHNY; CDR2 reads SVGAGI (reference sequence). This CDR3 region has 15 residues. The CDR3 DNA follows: TGTGCCAGCAGCCCGGACGTCTATAGCAATCAGCCCCAGCATTTT. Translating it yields CASSPDVYSNQPQHF.

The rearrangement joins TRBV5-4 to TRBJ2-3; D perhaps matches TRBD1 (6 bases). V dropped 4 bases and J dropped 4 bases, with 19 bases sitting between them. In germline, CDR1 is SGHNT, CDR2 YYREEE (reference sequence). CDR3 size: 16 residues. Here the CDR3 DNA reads TGTGCCAGCAGCCCCCATCAGGGGCTGGGCCCAGATACGCAGTATTTT. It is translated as CASSPHQGLGPDTQYF.

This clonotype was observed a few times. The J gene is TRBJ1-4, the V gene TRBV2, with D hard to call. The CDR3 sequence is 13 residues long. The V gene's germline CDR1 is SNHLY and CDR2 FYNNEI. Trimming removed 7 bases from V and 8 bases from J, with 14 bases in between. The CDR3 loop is CASNLEAREKLFF. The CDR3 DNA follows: TGTGCCAGCAATCTGGAGGCGCGGGAAAAACTGTTTTTT.

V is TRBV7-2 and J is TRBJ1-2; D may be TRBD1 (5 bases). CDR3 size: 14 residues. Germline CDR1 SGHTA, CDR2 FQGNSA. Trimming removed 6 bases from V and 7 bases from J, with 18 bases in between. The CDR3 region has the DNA TGTGCCAGCAGATGGGACGGACGGTTAATTGGCTACACCTTC. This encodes CASRWDGRLIGYTF.

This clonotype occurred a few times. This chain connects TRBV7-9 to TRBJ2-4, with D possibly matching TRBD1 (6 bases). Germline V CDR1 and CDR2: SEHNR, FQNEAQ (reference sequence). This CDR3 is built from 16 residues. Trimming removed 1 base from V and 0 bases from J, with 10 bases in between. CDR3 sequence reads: CASSLVLTGAKNIQYF. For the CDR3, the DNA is TGTGCCAGCAGCTTAGTTTTGACAGGAGCCAAAAACATTCAGTACTTC.

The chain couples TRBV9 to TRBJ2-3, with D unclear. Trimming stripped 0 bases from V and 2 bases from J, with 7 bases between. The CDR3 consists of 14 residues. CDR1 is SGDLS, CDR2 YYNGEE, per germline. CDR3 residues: CASSVGHSTDTQYF. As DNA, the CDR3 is TGTGCCAGCAGCGTAGGACACTCCACAGATACGCAGTATTTT.

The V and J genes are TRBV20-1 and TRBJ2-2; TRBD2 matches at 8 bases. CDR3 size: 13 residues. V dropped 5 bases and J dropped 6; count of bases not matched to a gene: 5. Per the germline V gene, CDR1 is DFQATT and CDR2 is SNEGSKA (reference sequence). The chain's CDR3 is CSARTSLAGELFF. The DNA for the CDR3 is TGCAGTGCTCGGACTAGCCTGGCCGGGGAGCTGTTTTTT.

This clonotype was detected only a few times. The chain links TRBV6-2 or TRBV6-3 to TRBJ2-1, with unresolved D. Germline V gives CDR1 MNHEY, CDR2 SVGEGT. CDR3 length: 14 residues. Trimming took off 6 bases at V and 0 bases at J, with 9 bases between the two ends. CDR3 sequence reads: CASRDLSSYNEQFF. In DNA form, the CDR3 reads TGTGCCAGCAGGGACCTCAGCTCCTACAATGAGCAGTTCTTC.

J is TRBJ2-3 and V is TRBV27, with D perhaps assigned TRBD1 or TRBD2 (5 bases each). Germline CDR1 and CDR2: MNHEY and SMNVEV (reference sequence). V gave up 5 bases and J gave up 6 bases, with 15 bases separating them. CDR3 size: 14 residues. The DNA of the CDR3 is TGTGCCAGCAGTCCCCGGGACCTTCGGGATACGCAGTATTTT. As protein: CASSPRDLRDTQYF.

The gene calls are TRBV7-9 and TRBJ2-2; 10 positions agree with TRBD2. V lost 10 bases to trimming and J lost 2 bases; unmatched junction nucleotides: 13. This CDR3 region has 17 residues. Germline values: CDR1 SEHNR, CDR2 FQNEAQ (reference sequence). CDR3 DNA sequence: TGTGCCAACCCGGCGTCTAGCGGGGGCCTTAACACCGGGGAGCTGTTTTTT. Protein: CANPASSGGLNTGELFF.

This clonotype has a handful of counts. CDR3 in DNA: TGTGCCAGCAGCCACCGGGCCCTCCAAGAGACCCAGTACTTC. This codes for CASSHRALQETQYF. This rearrangement joins TRBV7-9 to TRBJ2-5; D remains unclear. V shed 5 bases and J shed 1 base, with 11 bases lying between them. Germline loops: CDR1 SEHNR, CDR2 FQNEAQ (reference sequence). The CDR3 spans 14 residues.

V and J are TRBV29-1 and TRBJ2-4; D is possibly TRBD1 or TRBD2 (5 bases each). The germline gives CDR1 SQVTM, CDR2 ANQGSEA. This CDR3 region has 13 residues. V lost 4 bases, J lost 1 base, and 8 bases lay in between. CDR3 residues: CSVVEGAKNIQYF. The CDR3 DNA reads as TGCAGCGTTGTAGAGGGGGCCAAAAACATTCAGTACTTC.

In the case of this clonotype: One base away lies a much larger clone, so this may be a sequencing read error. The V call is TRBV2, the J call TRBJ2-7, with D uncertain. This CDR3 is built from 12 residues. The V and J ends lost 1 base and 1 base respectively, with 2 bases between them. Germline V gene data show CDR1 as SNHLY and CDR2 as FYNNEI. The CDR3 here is CASSEGSYEQYF. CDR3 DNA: TGTGCCAGCAGTGAAGGTTCCTACGAGCAGTACTTC.

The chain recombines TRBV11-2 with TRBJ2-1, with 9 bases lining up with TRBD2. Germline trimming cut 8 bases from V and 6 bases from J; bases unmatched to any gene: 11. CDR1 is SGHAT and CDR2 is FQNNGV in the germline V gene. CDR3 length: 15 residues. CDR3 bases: TGTGCCAGCGGACCCAGGGGCGGGGGGGTCAATGAGCAGTTCTTC. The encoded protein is CASGPRGGGVNEQFF.

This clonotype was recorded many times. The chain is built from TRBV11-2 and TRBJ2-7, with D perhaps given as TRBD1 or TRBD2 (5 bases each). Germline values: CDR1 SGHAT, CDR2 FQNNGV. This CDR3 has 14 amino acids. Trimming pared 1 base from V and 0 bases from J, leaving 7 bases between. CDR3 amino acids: CASSLVRGSYEQYF. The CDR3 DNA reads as TGTGCCAGCAGCTTAGTGAGGGGCTCCTACGAGCAGTACTTC. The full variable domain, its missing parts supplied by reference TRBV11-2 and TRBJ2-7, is EAGVAQSPRYKIIEKRQSVAFWCNPISGHATLYWYQQILGQGPKLLIQFQNNGVVDDSQLPKDRFSAERLKGVDSTLKIQPAKLEDSAVYLCASSLVRGSYEQYFGPGTRLTVT.

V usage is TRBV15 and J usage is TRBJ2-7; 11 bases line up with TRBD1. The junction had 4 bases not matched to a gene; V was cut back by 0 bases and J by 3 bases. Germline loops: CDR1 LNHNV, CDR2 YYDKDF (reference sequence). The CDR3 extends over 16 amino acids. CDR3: CATSRDRGTGGYEQYV. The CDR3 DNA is TGTGCCACCAGCAGAGATCGTGGGACAGGGGGCTACGAGCAGTACGTC.

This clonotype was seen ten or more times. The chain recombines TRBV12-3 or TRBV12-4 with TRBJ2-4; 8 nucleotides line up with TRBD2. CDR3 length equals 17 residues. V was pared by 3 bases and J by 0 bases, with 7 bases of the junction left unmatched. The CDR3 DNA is TGTGCCAGCAGTTTCTCGCGGGGGGACCTAGCCAAAAACATTCAGTACTTC. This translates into CASSFSRGDLAKNIQYF.

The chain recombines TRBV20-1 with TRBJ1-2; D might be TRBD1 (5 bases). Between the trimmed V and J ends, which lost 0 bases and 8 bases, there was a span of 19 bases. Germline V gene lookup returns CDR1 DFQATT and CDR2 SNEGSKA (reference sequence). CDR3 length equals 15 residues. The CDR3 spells CSARDVLGAVGGYTF. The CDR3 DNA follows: TGCAGTGCTAGAGATGTTTTAGGGGCTGTAGGAGGCTACACCTTC.

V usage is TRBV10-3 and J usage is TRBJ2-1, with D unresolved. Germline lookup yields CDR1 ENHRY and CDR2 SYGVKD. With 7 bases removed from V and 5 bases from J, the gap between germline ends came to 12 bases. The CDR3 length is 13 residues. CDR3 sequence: CAIKSGEHNEQFF. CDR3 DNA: TGTGCCATCAAGTCTGGGGAACACAATGAGCAGTTCTTC.

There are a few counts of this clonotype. The DNA of the CDR3 is TGTGCCAGCAGCTTAAGGGATCGGAATGAGCAGTTCTTC. Encoded protein: CASSLRDRNEQFF. The chain joins TRBV7-3 to TRBJ2-1; D is ambiguous. V lost 1 base, J lost 7 bases, and 8 bases lay in between. From germline, CDR1 is SGHTA and CDR2 FQGTGA. This CDR3 has 13 amino acids.

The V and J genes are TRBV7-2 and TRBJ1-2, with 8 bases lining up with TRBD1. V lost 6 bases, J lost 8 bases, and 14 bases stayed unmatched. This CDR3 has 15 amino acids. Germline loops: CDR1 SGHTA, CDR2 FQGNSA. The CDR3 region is CASSRQGAIRRGYTF. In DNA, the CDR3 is TGTGCCAGCAGTCGCCAGGGGGCGATCCGACGCGGCTACACCTTC.

CDR3 amino acids: CSVDNGWDRERYF. CDR3 nucleotides: TGCAGCGTCGATAACGGGTGGGACAGGGAGCGGTACTTC. The V gene is TRBV29-1, the J gene TRBJ2-4; 9 bases map to TRBD1. After removal of 6 bases from V and 15 bases from J, the junction contained 15 bases not matched to a gene. The V gene's germline CDR1 is SQVTM and CDR2 ANQGSEA. The CDR3 sequence is 13 residues long. The variable domain in full, with the rest retrieved from reference TRBV29-1 and TRBJ2-4, is SAVISQKPSRDICQRGTSLTIQCQVDSQVTMMFWYRQQPGQSLTLIATANQGSEATYESGFVIDKFPISRPNLTFSTLTVSNMSPEDSSIYLCSVDNGWDRERYFGAGTRLSVL.

The CDR3 sequence is CASSPLAGLSDTQYF. The CDR3 DNA is TGCGCCAGCAGCCCACTAGCGGGGTTGTCCGATACGCAGTATTTT. The chain combines TRBV4-3 with TRBJ2-3, with 10 bases that match TRBD2. V gave up 4 bases and J gave up 6 bases; unmatched junction bases: 7. The CDR3 length is 15 residues. The germline V gene encodes CDR1 LGHNA and CDR2 YSLEER.

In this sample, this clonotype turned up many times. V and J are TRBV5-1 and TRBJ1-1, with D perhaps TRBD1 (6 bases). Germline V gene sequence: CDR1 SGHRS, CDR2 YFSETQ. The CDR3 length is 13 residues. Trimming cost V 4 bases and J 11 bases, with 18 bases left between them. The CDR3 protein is CASSQEGGARAFF. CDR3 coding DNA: TGCGCCAGCAGCCAAGAGGGGGGGGCCCGTGCTTTCTTT.

The CDR3 DNA follows: TGTGCCAGCAGCCAGGGTATCGCTTCTGGAAACACCATATATTTT. Its protein is CASSQGIASGNTIYF. The V and J genes are TRBV3-1 and TRBJ1-3; D remains ambiguous. CDR3 size: 15 residues. Trimming stripped 3 bases from V and 1 base from J, with 10 bases between. Germline lookup yields CDR1 LGHDT and CDR2 YNNKEL (reference sequence).

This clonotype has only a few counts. The DNA of the CDR3 is TGTGCCAGCAGCCAACTTGGTGGAGAGGGTAATGAAAAACTGTTTTTT. This encodes CASSQLGGEGNEKLFF. This sequence joins TRBV4-2 and TRBJ1-4; no clear D gene. Deletions cut 2 bases from V and 4 bases from J, with 14 bases between. Per germline, CDR1 LGHNA and CDR2 YNFKEQ. The CDR3 has 16 amino acids.